The present entry profiles one TCR beta chain with its context. This clonotype was found a few times. It lacks a known antigen. Base qualities are missing; no much larger clone stands one base away. This entry comes from a study of T-cell reconstitution after alpha-beta-depleted transplantation in children (dated by TCRdb to the mid-2010s). At the level of the whole study: Using TCR repertoire profiling, the study followed T-cell immune reconstitution in a quantitative way in children after TCRalphabeta/CD19-depleted allogeneic hematopoietic cell transplantation. Results and caveats for the whole study, not just this receptor: About two months after transplant, the apparently early recovery of alphabetaT-cell counts reportedly depended on just several hundred clones that had expanded rapidly and came from non-depleted graft cells. Over the following months the frequencies of hyperexpanded clones went down, and after one year T-cell counts and TCRbeta diversity were mostly credited to newly produced T cells. In some patients, the high TCRbeta diversity seen at day 60 was put down to recipient T cells and intrathymic progenitors that had survived conditioning.

This specimen's treatment or condition label, interpreted: allogeneic hematopoietic cell transplantation with graft depleted of TCRalphabeta T cells and CD19 B cells. The children who served as transplant recipients had been given grafts of TCRalphabeta/CD19-depleted allogeneic hematopoietic cells. Receptor libraries were prepared by PCR. Data came from an Illumina HiSeq 2500. TCR libraries were prepared with molecular barcoding, using unique molecular identifiers to normalize TCRbeta repertoire quantification. In TCRdb, the public reads were trimmed at Q25 with fastp and aligned with MiXCR, with productive beta chains retained. Each CDR3 protein appears once, grouped with its most common genes and DNA. The sample data list approximately 650,000 distinct CDR3 sequences, and about 12% of these were observed just once. The ten biggest clones cover around 0.8% of the sample. Inclusive of the bounding cysteine and phenylalanine, the CDR3 is 16 residues long. The DNA shown is the 48-base CDR3, in frame from base 1. Cut back by 6 bases and 9 bases, the V and J ends lie 26 bases apart. CDR1 and CDR2, looked up from the germline V gene, are SGHTA and FQGNSA.

The sample here was PBMCs, taken before TCRalphabeta/CD19-depleted stem cell transplant. The TCR was taken from a girl aged 2-15 years with congenital amegakaryocytic thrombocytopenia, due to receive a stem cell transplant. The V and J segments used are TRBV7-2 and TRBJ1-2; a confident D gene designation cannot be given. The bases read TGTGCCAGCAGTCCCCTAGGTGGGGTCAAAGTAACGAGCTACACCTTC. Translation gives CASSPLGGVKVTSYTF. The variable domain in full, with residues beyond the CDR3 obtained from the reference TRBV7-2 and TRBJ1-2 genes, is GAGVSQSPSNKVTEKGKDVELRCDPISGHTALYWYRQSLGQGLEFLIYFQGNSAPDKSGLPSDRFSAERTGGSVSTLTIQRTQQEDSAVYLCASSPLGGVKVTSYTFGSGTRLTVV.